This TCR beta chain stems from a study of blood T cell repertoires in COVID-19. The protocol was immunoSEQ multiplex PCR, while the TCRdb copy is restricted to in-frame clones and leaves out a portion. The data show 200,000 to 300,000 clones, more than 75% seen once. Trimming removed 5 bases from V and 0 bases from J, with 12 bases in between. The V gene's germline CDR1 is WNHNN and CDR2 SYGVQD (reference sequence). The CDR3 has 15 amino acids. The source is a woman aged 55-69 years with COVID-19, enrolled during active disease. The chain employs TRBV10-1 and TRBJ2-3; tentative D call: TRBD1 (6 bases). Specimen: peripheral blood. The CDR3 protein is CASSRDTLSTDTQYF. The CDR3 DNA follows: TGCGCCAGCAGTAGGGACACTTTGAGCACAGATACGCAGTATTTT.